A selection of T cell receptor beta chains follows, all from one sample in a study of CD8+CD57+ T cells in acquired aplastic anemia. MiXCR was run by TCRdb on the reads, yielding one entry per CDR3 protein. The sample has about 200,000 distinct CDR3 sequences, 65% seen once. The specimen sequenced was sorted CD4+, CD8+, or CD8+CD57+ T cells (not recorded which) from PBMCs. The receptors here all came from a human donor with aplastic anemia. Both conserved end residues are part of each CDR3. A D gene is named only where the DNA matches it firmly. A clone size is listed for some rows: how often the clone was seen (once, few, many), or a class if it is expanded.

V	J	size	D	DNA	CDR3
TRBV7-8	TRBJ2-5	-	-	TGTGCCAGCAATTACAGGGCGGGGGAGACCCAGTACTTC	CASNYRAGETQYF
TRBV12-3/TRBV12-4	TRBJ1-1	-	-	TGTGCCAGCAGCGGTGCAGGGGCCACTGAAGCTTTCTTT	CASSGAGATEAFF
TRBV19	TRBJ1-1	few	-	TGTGCCAGTAGTTTCAACGCATTGAACACTGAAGCTTTCTTT	CASSFNALNTEAFF
TRBV20-1	TRBJ1-2	few	TRBD1	TGCAGTTACTTACAGGGGGCTAGCGGTGGCTACACCTTC	CSYLQGASGGYTF
TRBV7-9	TRBJ2-4	-	-	TGTGCCAGCAGCTCACAGGGAAACATTCAGTACTTC	CASSSQGNIQYF
TRBV12-3/TRBV12-4	TRBJ2-7	many	TRBD1	TGTGCCAGCAGCCCCGGGACAGCCTCCGGGCAGTACTTC	CASSPGTASGQYF
TRBV20-1	TRBJ2-5	few	-	TGCAGTGCTCGTGCCGGGAGTAAGGGAGAGACCCAGTACTTC	CSARAGSKGETQYF
TRBV7-9	TRBJ1-2	once	-	TGTGCCAGCATTGGGAAGGCGGATGGCTATACCTTC	CASIGKADGYTF
TRBV2	TRBJ2-7	-	-	TGTGCCAGCAGTGATTTCCGCAGGGGAGCCTACGAGCAGTACTTC	CASSDFRRGAYEQYF
TRBV7-3	TRBJ2-7	-	-	TGTGCCAGCAGCCAAGATTGGACCTACGAGCAGTACTTC	CASSQDWTYEQYF
TRBV6-6	TRBJ1-2	-	-	TGTGCCAGCAGAGACGGACAGTACTATGGCTACACCTTC	CASRDGQYYGYTF
TRBV7-9	TRBJ2-5	-	TRBD2	TGTGCCAGCAGTGGGCTAGCGGGACTAGAGACCCAGTACTTC	CASSGLAGLETQYF
TRBV25-1	TRBJ2-2	-	TRBD1	TGTGCCATCGGTGAAATCCGGACAGGGAACACCGGGGAGCTGTTTTTT	CAIGEIRTGNTGELFF
TRBV7-6	TRBJ2-5	many	-	TGTGCCAGCAGCTTTTTAGCGGAGGGGGAGACCCAGTACTTC	CASSFLAEGETQYF
TRBV7-8	TRBJ1-2	-	-	TGTGCCAGCAGCTTTGGGGTACTCAACTATGGCTACACCTTC	CASSFGVLNYGYTF
TRBV15	TRBJ2-1	-	-	TGTGCCACCAGCAGAACGCCCGGGAGGGACAGTCTCAATGAGCAGTTCTTC	CATSRTPGRDSLNEQFF
TRBV20-1	TRBJ2-3	-	-	TGCAGTGCTAGACCGGTATGGGATACGCAGTATTTT	CSARPVWDTQYF
TRBV7-3	TRBJ2-7	once	-	TGTGCCAGCAGCTTAGGTGCAGGGGAGGGCGAGCAGTACTTC	CASSLGAGEGEQYF
TRBV24-1	TRBJ2-3	-	TRBD1	TGTGCCACCAGTGATTCGTGGACAGGACGGTTCACAGATACGCAGTATTTT	CATSDSWTGRFTDTQYF
TRBV5-6	TRBJ1-3	-	-	TGTGCCAGCAGCTTGGCAGGGGCCTCTGGAAACACCATATATTTT	CASSLAGASGNTIYF
TRBV10-2	TRBJ1-2	-	-	TGCGCCAGCAGGGAGACCGGTATCTATGGCTACACCTTC	CASRETGIYGYTF
TRBV24-1	TRBJ2-2	-	-	TGTGCCACCAGTGAGATGAACACCGGGGAGCTGTTTTTT	CATSEMNTGELFF
TRBV15	TRBJ2-1	many	-	TGTGCCACCAGCAGCTCCAGGTCGGGAACCAATGAGCAGTTCTTC	CATSSSRSGTNEQFF
TRBV9	TRBJ1-6	-	-	TGTGCCAGCAGCGCAGGGATGGGTTCGCCCCTCCACTTT	CASSAGMGSPLHF
TRBV7-6	TRBJ2-7	-	-	TGTGCCAGCAGCTTGGGACACAGGGTGGGAGAGCAGTACTTC	CASSLGHRVGEQYF
TRBV7-9	TRBJ2-3	few	-	TGTGCCAGCAGCCGGATGTCAGGGGTGCAGTATTTT	CASSRMSGVQYF
TRBV19	TRBJ1-1	many	-	TGTGCCAGTAGTATCGAAGGGTTCACTGAAGCTTTCTTT	CASSIEGFTEAFF
TRBV5-6	TRBJ1-5	-	-	TGTGCCAGCAGTGACGCATTCGGCAATCAGCCCCAGCATTTT	CASSDAFGNQPQHF
TRBV7-9	TRBJ1-5	many	-	TGTGCCAGCAGCTTAGCGGGTCAGCCCCAGCATTTT	CASSLAGQPQHF
TRBV7-4	TRBJ2-7	-	-	TGTGCCAGCAGCTTACTCGGCGGGACGGCGACCTACGAGCAGTACTTC	CASSLLGGTATYEQYF
TRBV29-1	TRBJ2-7	-	-	TGCAGCGTTGGCCCAGGAGCCTACGAGCAGTACTTC	CSVGPGAYEQYF
TRBV10-3	TRBJ2-2	-	TRBD1	TGTGCCACCTTAGCGACAGGGCAGAACACCGGGGAGCTGTTTTTT	CATLATGQNTGELFF
TRBV7-8	TRBJ1-4	-	-	TGTGCCAACCGACGGGACATAACTAATGAAAAACTGTTTTTT	CANRRDITNEKLFF
TRBV5-1	TRBJ2-7	-	-	TGCGCCAGCAGCTTGTTTGGGAACGAGCAGTACTTC	CASSLFGNEQYF
TRBV19	TRBJ2-7	-	-	TGTGCCAGTAGTGCCGCGGTGGCCTCCTACGAGCAGTACTTC	CASSAAVASYEQYF
TRBV30	TRBJ2-7	many	-	TGTGCCTGGAGTGGGGTTGGAGGGAATGAGCAGTACTTC	CAWSGVGGNEQYF
TRBV7-8	TRBJ2-6	-	-	TGTGCCAGCAGCTTAGATCCGCGTGTAGCTGGGGCCAACGTCCTGACTTTC	CASSLDPRVAGANVLTF
TRBV5-1	TRBJ1-1	-	TRBD1	TGCGCCAGCAGCTTGGGGGACAGGGCCTACGAAGCTTTCTTT	CASSLGDRAYEAFF